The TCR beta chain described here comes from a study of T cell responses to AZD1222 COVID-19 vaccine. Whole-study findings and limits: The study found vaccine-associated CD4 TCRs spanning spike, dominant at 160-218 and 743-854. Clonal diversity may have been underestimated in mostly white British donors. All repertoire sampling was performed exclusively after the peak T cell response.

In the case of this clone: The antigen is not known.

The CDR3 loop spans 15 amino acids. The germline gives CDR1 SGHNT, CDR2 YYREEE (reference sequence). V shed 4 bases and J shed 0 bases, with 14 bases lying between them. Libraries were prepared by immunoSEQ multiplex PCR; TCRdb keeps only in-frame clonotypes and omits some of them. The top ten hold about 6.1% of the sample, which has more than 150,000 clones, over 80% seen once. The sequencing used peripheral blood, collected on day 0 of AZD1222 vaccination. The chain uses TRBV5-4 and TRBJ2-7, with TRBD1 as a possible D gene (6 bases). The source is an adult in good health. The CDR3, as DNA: TGTGCCAGCAGCCAAGGGGGATCGGGCTCCTACGAGCAGTACTTC. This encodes CASSQGGSGSYEQYF.